This T cell receptor (beta chain) derives from a study of radiotherapy plus CTLA-4 blockade in lung cancer. General study results and limits: Tumor-derived TCR clones expanded in blood after radiotherapy plus ipilimumab.

CDR1 and CDR2 (germline): MDHEN, SYDVKM. Trimming took 5 bases from V and 2 from J; bases not matched to a gene: 9. The CDR3 length is 17 residues. Generated by immunoSEQ multiplex PCR, the TCRdb table keeps only in-frame clones and is missing some. This table has fewer than 65,000 clones, approximately 85% appearing once. Note on this clone: Antigen unknown.

The sequence was obtained from a human donor with non-small cell lung cancer whose response to radiotherapy plus ipilimumab could not be evaluated. This specimen was peripheral blood, taken from a patient treated with radiotherapy plus ipilimumab. The chain joins TRBV28 to TRBJ2-7; TRBD2 agrees at 13 bases. The CDR3 region has the DNA TGTGCCAGCAGTCCGAACCACGGACTAGCGGGAGCCTACGAGCAGTACTTC. Its translation is CASSPNHGLAGAYEQYF.